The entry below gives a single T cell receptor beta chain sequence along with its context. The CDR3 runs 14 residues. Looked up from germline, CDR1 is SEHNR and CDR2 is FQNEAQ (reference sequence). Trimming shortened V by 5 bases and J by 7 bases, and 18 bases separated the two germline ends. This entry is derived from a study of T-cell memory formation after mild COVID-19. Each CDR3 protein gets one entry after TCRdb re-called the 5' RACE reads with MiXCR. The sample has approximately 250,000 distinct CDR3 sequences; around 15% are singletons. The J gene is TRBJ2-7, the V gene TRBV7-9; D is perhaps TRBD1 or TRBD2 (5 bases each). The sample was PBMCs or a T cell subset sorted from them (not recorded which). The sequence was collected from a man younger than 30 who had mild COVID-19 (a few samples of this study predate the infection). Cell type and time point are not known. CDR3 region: CASSEPRGPREQYV. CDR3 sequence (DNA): TGTGCCAGCAGCGAACCCCGGGGCCCGAGGGAGCAGTACGTC.